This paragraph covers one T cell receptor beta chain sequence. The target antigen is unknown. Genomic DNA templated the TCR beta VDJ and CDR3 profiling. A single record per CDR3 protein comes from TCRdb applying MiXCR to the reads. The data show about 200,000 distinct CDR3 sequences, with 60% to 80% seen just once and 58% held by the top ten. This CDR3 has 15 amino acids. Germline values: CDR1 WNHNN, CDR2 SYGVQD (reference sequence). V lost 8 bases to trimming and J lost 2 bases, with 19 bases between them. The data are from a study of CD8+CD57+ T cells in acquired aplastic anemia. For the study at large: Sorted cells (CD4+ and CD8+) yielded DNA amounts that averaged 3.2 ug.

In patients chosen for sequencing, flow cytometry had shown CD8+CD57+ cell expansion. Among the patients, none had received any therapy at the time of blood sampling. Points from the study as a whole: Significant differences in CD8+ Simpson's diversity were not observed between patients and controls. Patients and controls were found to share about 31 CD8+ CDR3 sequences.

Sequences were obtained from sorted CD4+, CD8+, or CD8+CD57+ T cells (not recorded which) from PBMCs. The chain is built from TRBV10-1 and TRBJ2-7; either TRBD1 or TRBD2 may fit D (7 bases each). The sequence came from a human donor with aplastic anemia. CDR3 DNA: TGCGCCAGCGACATAATCAGGGGGGGGCCCTACGAGCAGTACTTC. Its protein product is CASDIIRGGPYEQYF.